Below are 7 T cell receptor beta chains sequenced from a single sample in a study of T cell clones after liver transplantation. Here immunoSEQ multiplex PCR was the method, and the copy in TCRdb shows in-frame clones only, minus some. The table includes about 33,000 clones, around 94% detected once. Sequencing was performed on CD8+ T cells from blood, taken 12 months after liver transplant. The receptor set was obtained from a human patient who received a liver transplant. The graft donor may have contributed some T cells.

The J gene is TRBJ1-2, the V gene TRBV5-4; 7 nucleotides line up with TRBD1. Trimming at V came to 2 bases and at J to 4 bases, leaving 5 bases not matched to a gene. The CDR3 contains 14 residues. Germline-derived CDR1 and CDR2 are SGHNT and YYREEE (reference sequence). CDR3 sequence (DNA): TGTGCCAGCAGCTTTACAGGGGCCAGCTATGGCTACACCTTC. Encoded protein: CASSFTGASYGYTF.

The chain is built from TRBV7-3 and TRBJ2-3; 10 bases fit TRBD2. The CDR3 spans 15 residues. Germline V CDR1 and CDR2: SGHTA, FQGTGA. Losses at the gene ends were 5 bases for V and 4 bases for J; bases not matched to a gene: 6. The CDR3 DNA is TGTGCCAGCAGCATACTAGCGGGAATCGCAGATACGCAGTATTTT. It is translated as CASSILAGIADTQYF.

This clone was recorded once. The chain recombines TRBV5-1 with TRBJ2-7, with D possibly matching TRBD2 (6 bases). The CDR3 sequence is 15 residues long. V lost 5 bases, J lost 0 bases, and 15 bases lay in between. In germline, CDR1 is SGHRS, CDR2 YFSETQ. CDR3 residues: CASRPDDGSSYEQYF. The CDR3 region has the DNA TGCGCCAGCAGACCCGACGACGGGAGCTCCTACGAGCAGTACTTC.

The chain combines TRBV2 with TRBJ1-4, with D possibly TRBD1 on 5 matching bases. The length of the CDR3 is 17 residues. Germline lookup yields CDR1 SNHLY and CDR2 FYNNEI. V was shortened by 8 bases and J by 7 bases, with 26 bases between the two germline ends. DNA of the CDR3: TGTGCCAGCGGACGAGGGCCAGAAGGGGATTTTGGTGAAAAACTGTTTTTT. Its translation is CASGRGPEGDFGEKLFF.

This clone was seen just once. This rearrangement joins TRBV5-4 to TRBJ1-1; D is uncertain. Germline lookup yields CDR1 SGHNT and CDR2 YYREEE (reference sequence). Trimming removed 0 bases from V and 7 bases from J, with 4 bases in between. The CDR3 runs 11 residues. CDR3 loop: CASSLEGEAFF. Written as DNA, the CDR3 is TGTGCCAGCAGCTTGGAGGGTGAAGCTTTCTTT.

Here the CDR3 DNA reads TGTGCCAGCAGCGTAGAAGCAGGGAGGACAGATACGCAGTATTTT. Translated, it gives CASSVEAGRTDTQYF. J is TRBJ2-3 and V is TRBV9; possibly TRBD2 for D (6 bases). The CDR3 totals 15 residues. Trimming shortened V by 0 bases and J by 3 bases, and 11 bases separated the two germline ends. Germline CDR1 reads SGDLS; CDR2 reads YYNGEE.

Here the CDR3 reads CASSYAAGSSYNEQFF. CDR3 coding DNA: TGTGCCAGCAGTTACGCGGCGGGTAGCTCCTACAATGAGCAGTTCTTC. This sequence joins TRBV6-5 and TRBJ2-1; tentatively, D is TRBD2 (5 bases). The germline V gene has CDR1 MNHEY and CDR2 SVGAGI. This CDR3 has 16 residues. Deletions cut 2 bases from V and 0 bases from J, with 11 bases between.